A single sample is the source of the 18 T cell receptor beta chains below, sequenced in a study of tissue T cells after allogeneic stem cell transplantation. TCRdb's copy holds only in-frame clones and misses some; the assay was immunoSEQ multiplex PCR. The data show 200 to 250 clones, around 62% seen once. The input for sequencing was heart tissue, taken at autopsy. Source of these receptors: a female patient aged 35 to 75 with steroid-refractory graft-versus-host disease after an allogeneic stem cell transplant. Some T cells may possibly be graft donor cells.

Only a few counts were recorded for this clone. This rearrangement joins TRBV19 to TRBJ1-2; D gene ambiguous. CDR3 length: 13 amino acids. With 3 bases removed from V and 3 bases from J, the gap between germline ends came to 8 bases. CDR1 and CDR2 from the germline V gene are LNHDA and SQIVND (reference sequence). The CDR3 sequence: CASSIGGHYGYTF. In nucleotides, the CDR3 is TGTGCCAGTAGTATCGGTGGGCACTATGGCTACACCTTC.

This chain links TRBV19 with TRBJ2-7; D is possibly TRBD2 (6 bases). In germline, CDR1 is LNHDA, CDR2 SQIVND (reference sequence). The CDR3 sequence is 17 residues long. The V gene lost 1 base and the J gene lost 0 bases, with 16 bases spanning the gap. The CDR3 spells CASSIALPGLDSYEQYF. In DNA, the CDR3 is TGTGCCAGTAGTATAGCCCTCCCGGGACTGGACTCCTACGAGCAGTACTTC. Filled out from reference TRBV19 and TRBJ2-7, the complete variable domain reads DGGITQSPKYLFRKEGQNVTLSCEQNLNHDAMYWYRQDPGQGLRLIYYSQIVNDFQKGDIAEGYSVSREKKESFPLTVTSAQKNPTAFYLCASSIALPGLDSYEQYFGPGTRLTVT.

This clone came up a few times. This chain links TRBV5-1 with TRBJ2-3; 9 bases align to TRBD1. V was clipped by 0 bases and J by 3 bases; unmatched bases: 5. Looked up from germline, CDR1 is SGHRS and CDR2 is YFSETQ. The CDR3 extends over 16 amino acids. The CDR3 DNA follows: TGCGCCAGCAGCTTGGGCCAGGGACAGGGAACAGATACGCAGTATTTT. Its translation: CASSLGQGQGTDTQYF. Combining the CDR3 with reference TRBV5-1 and TRBJ2-3 gives the whole variable domain KAGVTQTPRYLIKTRGQQVTLSCSPISGHRSVSWYQQTPGQGLQFLFEYFSETQRNKGNFPGRFSGRQFSNSRSEMNVSTLELGDSALYLCASSLGQGQGTDTQYFGPGTRLTVL.

With respect to this clone: Just one base apart from a much larger clone, this may be a read error. The same CDR3 also results from other DNA sequences found in this sample. The chain uses TRBV5-1 and TRBJ1-1, with D uncertain. From germline, CDR1 is SGHRS and CDR2 YFSETQ. The length of the CDR3 is 13 residues. The CDR3, as DNA: TGCGCCAGTAGCTTAATTCCCCGACGTGATGCTTTCTTT. It encodes CASSLIPRRDAFF.

V and J are TRBV5-1 and TRBJ2-7; D is perhaps TRBD2 (5 bases). The V and J ends lost 4 bases and 4 bases respectively, with 15 bases between them. Germline V lookup: CDR1 SGHRS, CDR2 YFSETQ. The length of the CDR3 is 14 residues. For the CDR3, the DNA is TGCGCCAGCAGCCCCCCGGACCGAGGGTACGAGCAGTACTTC. Translating gives CASSPPDRGYEQYF.

This clone has only a few counts. J is TRBJ2-1 and V is TRBV28; D remains unclear. Trimming cost V 6 bases and J 2 bases, with 20 bases left between them. The V gene's germline CDR1 is MDHEN and CDR2 SYDVKM. The CDR3 is 17 residues long. CDR3 bases: TGTGCCAGCAGCCCCCCCATGTGGCGAAACACCTACAATGAGCAGTTCTTC. It translates to CASSPPMWRNTYNEQFF.

The J gene is TRBJ1-1, the V gene TRBV12-3 or TRBV12-4; D unresolved. CDR3 length equals 13 residues. V was cut by 1 base and J by 2 bases, with 5 bases left in between. CDR3 sequence reads: CASSLGGNTEAFF. CDR3 sequence (DNA): TGTGCCAGCAGTTTAGGAGGTAACACTGAAGCTTTCTTT.

The chain is built from TRBV19 and TRBJ1-5; D not resolved. The V gene's germline CDR1 is LNHDA and CDR2 SQIVND (reference sequence). This CDR3 region has 18 residues. V shed 3 bases and J shed 3 bases, with 21 bases lying between them. CDR3 residues: CASSIKGAVKKSNQPQHF. CDR3 nucleotide sequence: TGTGCCAGTAGTATTAAAGGTGCCGTGAAAAAATCCAATCAGCCCCAGCATTTT.

The chain combines TRBV20-1 with TRBJ2-2, with 12 bases aligning to TRBD2. Per germline, CDR1 DFQATT and CDR2 SNEGSKA (reference sequence). V lost 3 bases to trimming and J lost 6 bases; unmatched junction nucleotides: 5. CDR3 length: 15 amino acids. The CDR3 sequence: CSASKASGRAGELFF. CDR3 in DNA: TGCAGTGCTAGTAAAGCTAGCGGGAGGGCCGGGGAGCTGTTTTTT.

The gene calls are TRBV5-5 and TRBJ1-2; 8 nucleotides align to TRBD1. This CDR3 is built from 15 residues. Trimming removed 4 bases from V and 1 base from J; junction bases left unmatched: 6. Germline loops: CDR1 SGHKS, CDR2 YYEKEE (reference sequence). The CDR3 DNA is TGTGCCAGCAGCCACCAACAGGGGGTTAACTATGGCTACACCTTC. This translates into CASSHQQGVNYGYTF.

This chain joins TRBV7-8 and TRBJ2-2; 8 bases agree with TRBD1. The V and J ends lost 6 bases and 6 bases, in that order; junction bases with no gene match: 9. The CDR3 totals 15 residues. Germline V CDR1 and CDR2: SGHVS, FQNEAQ. The chain's CDR3 is CASRSTVQGAGELFF. The CDR3 nucleotides read TGTGCCAGCAGATCTACAGTACAGGGGGCCGGGGAGCTGTTTTTT.

V gene TRBV5-6 combines with J gene TRBJ2-3; D not certain. Trimming stripped 7 bases from V and 0 bases from J, with 18 bases between. The CDR3 length is 16 residues. Germline V gene sequence: CDR1 SGHDT, CDR2 YYEEEE. In DNA form, the CDR3 reads TGTGCCAGCTCCATTACCTTAGTGGTCAGCACAGATACGCAGTATTTT. It is translated as CASSITLVVSTDTQYF. Filled out from reference TRBV5-6 and TRBJ2-3, the complete variable domain reads DAGVTQSPTHLIKTRGQQVTLRCSPKSGHDTVSWYQQALGQGPQFIFQYYEEEERQRGNFPDRFSGHQFPNYSSELNVNALLLGDSALYLCASSITLVVSTDTQYFGPGTRLTVL.

The rearrangement joins TRBV6-5 to TRBJ1-4, with 8 bases lining up with TRBD1. The V segment lost 7 bases and the J segment 3 bases; nucleotides outside the gene matches: 4. This CDR3 spans 14 amino acids. In germline, CDR1 is MNHEY, CDR2 SVGAGI. CDR3: CASKTGGANEKLFF. For the CDR3, the DNA is TGTGCCAGCAAAACAGGGGGTGCTAATGAAAAACTGTTTTTT.

This clone was detected only a few times. The CDR3 region has the DNA TGTGCCAGCAGTCTCCGGGACAGGGTCTACGAGCAGTACTTC. This translates into CASSLRDRVYEQYF. The chain couples TRBV27 to TRBJ2-7, with TRBD1 matching 9 bases. V trimming: 5 bases; J trimming: 3 bases; junction bases outside the gene matches: 5. The germline V gene has CDR1 MNHEY and CDR2 SMNVEV (reference sequence). The length of the CDR3 is 14 residues.

The V call is TRBV20-1, the J call TRBJ2-7; 7 bases are a match to TRBD1. The CDR3 sequence is 13 residues long. Unmatched junction bases numbered 8, after V lost 6 bases and J lost 3 bases. Germline CDR1 DFQATT, CDR2 SNEGSKA (reference sequence). The CDR3 here is CSASRDSNYEQYF. The CDR3 DNA sequence: TGCAGTGCCAGTCGGGACAGTAACTACGAGCAGTACTTC.

The J gene is TRBJ2-7, the V gene TRBV10-3, with TRBD1 matching over 8 bases. Trimming took 6 bases from V and 3 from J; bases not matched to a gene: 13. This CDR3 is 16 amino acids long. Germline-derived CDR1 and CDR2 are ENHRY and SYGVKD. In DNA, the CDR3 is TGTGCCATCAGATCCGGGACAGGACGAATAAACTACGAGCAGTACTTC. This codes for CAIRSGTGRINYEQYF.

The chain links TRBV7-9 to TRBJ2-2; no definite D call. Per germline, CDR1 SEHNR and CDR2 FQNEAQ (reference sequence). CDR3 length: 13 amino acids. V was pared by 1 base and J by 4 bases, with 4 bases between. CDR3 nucleotides: TGTGCCAGCAGCTTAGGGCCCACCGGGGAGCTGTTTTTT. It encodes CASSLGPTGELFF.

This clone showed up just a few times. The chain combines TRBV7-9 with TRBJ2-1; the D gene could be TRBD1 or TRBD2 (5 bases each). The CDR3 covers 16 residues. Germline assignment: CDR1 SEHNR and CDR2 FQNEAQ (reference sequence). Trimming removed 4 bases at V and 0 bases at J, with 13 bases between. The CDR3 DNA reads as TGTGCCAGCAGCTCCCGGGGACCGACCTCCTACAATGAGCAGTTCTTC. Protein: CASSSRGPTSYNEQFF.